This T cell receptor (beta chain) was captured in a study of T cells in Graves' hyperthyroidism and ophthalmopathy (dated by TCRdb to between 2018 and 2021). With respect to the entire study: Peripheral blood was collected at initial diagnosis, before any treatment. A discovery cohort of approximately 97 patients, 43 with Graves' ophthalmopathy and 57 with stable Graves' hyperthyroidism, was used to find distinguishing TCR V-J signatures. An independent validation cohort of under 20 hyperthyroidism patients and approximately 16 patients who later progressed to ophthalmopathy tested prospective prediction of ophthalmopathy. For training and testing, the approximately 92 patients in the discovery cohort were randomly divided in a 7:3 ratio. The study also compared thyroid tissue and blood T-cell repertoires from about six Graves' hyperthyroidism patients. After blood sampling, hyperthyroidism patients were treated with methimazole at a starting dose of 30 mg daily, and ophthalmopathy patients were treated with high-dose intravenous methylprednisolone. TCR Vbeta CDR3 sequencing of 120 to 150 peripheral blood samples (fewer than 45 ophthalmopathy, 75 hyperthyroidism and roughly 17 progressor patients) is reported in the paper.

TCR beta CDR3 regions were amplified from RNA transcripts. The TCR CDR3 was subjected to a first round of RT-PCR using the HTBI primer set and the Qiagen OneStep RT-PCR kit. Libraries were constructed in a second round of multiplex PCR, after which size selection and purification were carried out. Sequencing of the libraries was done on an Illumina HiSeq2000 using paired-end 100 bp reads. Regarding the original processing steps: SOAPnuke was used to process the raw data, removing reads that contained adapters or uncalled bases, had a mean Phred below 15, or lacked an exact match to the constant primer or identifier. High-quality paired reads were merged with COPE v1.2.5, and unique nucleotide sequences were defined as clonotypes. MiTCR v1.1 was used to align the clonotypes against IMGT TRBV, TRBD and TRBJ reference segments. Analysis was restricted to V-J combinations with a frequency above 0.0001, which covered roughly 99% of repertoires. A TCS score was defined as the ratio between F50 (clonal expansion) and ExV (chaos), using BLOSUM62-based TCRdist between CDR3 peptides within each V-J. Welch's t-statistics and random forest reduced approximately 520 V-J features to some 14, which were used in a naive Bayes classifier (R e1071). TCRdb trimmed public reads at Q25 via fastp, called clones via MiXCR and kept in-frame beta chains. Records with the same CDR3 protein are collapsed into one entry carrying the most frequent genes and DNA. Clone size and V and J calls follow TCRdb, not the original study. The sample includes about 640,000 distinct CDR3 sequences, with less than 25% observed a single time. 34% of the sample is taken by the ten largest.

This clonotype was recorded at least ten times. Which antigen it targets is not known. The sample holds no much larger clone one base away, and base qualities are not on file. V has 7 bases trimmed and J has 2 bases trimmed; junction bases matching no gene number 7. From cysteine to phenylalanine, the CDR3 is 14 amino acids long. CDR3 DNA only is kept here, 42 bases in frame from base 1. Looking up the germline V gene yields CDR1 MDHEN and CDR2 SYDVKM. The full study reports these points: Sample size was not statistically predetermined, and investigators were not blinded to group allocation. In validation, the model predicted progression to ophthalmopathy a median of approximately 6.3 months before onset, with 65% to 71% sensitivity and about 72% specificity. A 13 V-J signature model separated ophthalmopathy from stable hyperthyroidism, with around 90% sensitivity and roughly 81% specificity in cross-validation and 80%/75% in testing. Blood samples also contained most of the expanded thyroid clonotypes (frequency above 0.001), which suggests that blood repertoires may reflect thyroid immune responses.

In the ophthalmopathy patients, disease was moderately to severely active, with a Clinical Activity Score of 3 or more, a NOSPECS grade of 4 or more, and a duration of less than 3 months. Any patient with an uncontrolled infection, another autoimmune disease, pregnancy or lactation was excluded. Diagnoses were based on clinical symptoms, serum thyroxine and TRAb, thyroid ultrasound and orbital computed tomography. PBMCs were separated from roughly 9.6 ml of fresh peripheral blood using Ficoll-Paque density gradient centrifugation. Total RNA was extracted using Trizol reagent, and RNA quality was assessed on an Agilent 2100 Bioanalyzer.

Sequencing was performed on blood. The chain is made from TRBV28 and TRBJ2-7; TRBD1 fits 8 bases in the junction. This clonotype originated in a man younger than 40 with Graves' ophthalmopathy. CDR3 region: CASTPGTGTYEQYF. In nucleotide form, the sequence is TGTGCCAGCACTCCCGGGACAGGCACCTACGAGCAGTACTTC.